A single sample gave rise to the 8 T cell receptor beta chains below, sequenced in a study of blood T cell repertoires in COVID-19. Using immunoSEQ multiplex PCR, the repertoire was profiled, and TCRdb retains in-frame clones only, with some absent. This repertoire shows a few hundred thousand clones, about 89% found once; its top ten account for about 10%. The specimen sequenced was peripheral blood. Every receptor here comes from a man in his forties who had recovered from COVID-19.

The chain recombines TRBV18 with TRBJ2-7; 7 positions match TRBD1. The germline gives CDR1 KGHSH, CDR2 LQKENI. This CDR3 has 13 amino acids. The ends lost 6 bases at V and 1 base at J; junction bases unmatched: 3. CDR3 protein: CASSSTGSYEQYF. CDR3 in DNA: TGTGCCAGCTCGTCGACAGGGTCCTACGAGCAGTACTTC.

V gene TRBV7-2 combines with J gene TRBJ1-5; D ambiguous. This CDR3 region has 15 residues. The ends were cut back, 3 bases at V and 1 base at J, with 10 bases in the middle. Germline CDR1 reads SGHTA; CDR2 reads FQGNSA. The CDR3 nucleotides are TGTGCCAGCAGCTTGTCCCCGGGAAGCAATCAGCCCCAGCATTTT. As protein: CASSLSPGSNQPQHF.

This clone was observed a few times. CDR3 nucleotide sequence: TGTGCCAGCAGCAACCCGGGACAGGAAAACGAGCAGTACTTC. The encoded protein is CASSNPGQENEQYF. This chain uses TRBV7-9 with TRBJ2-7; 8 bases line up with TRBD1. The germline CDR1 and CDR2 sequences are SEHNR and FQNEAQ (reference sequence). This CDR3 is 14 amino acids long. J was trimmed by 5 bases and V by 5 bases; bases with no gene match: 8. Looking up the rest from reference TRBV7-9 and TRBJ2-7 gives the full variable domain: DTGVSQNPRHKITKRGQNVTFRCDPISEHNRLYWYRQTLGQGPEFLTYFQNEAQLEKSRLLSDRFSAERPKGSFSTLEIQRTEQGDSAMYLCASSNPGQENEQYFGPGTRLTVT.

The rearrangement uses TRBV25-1 and TRBJ1-2; 10 bases line up with TRBD1. Germline-derived CDR1 and CDR2 are MGHDK and SYGVNS. The junction had 6 bases not matched to a gene; V was cut back by 6 bases and J by 5 bases. CDR3 length equals 14 residues. The CDR3 region is CASSRQGQGYGYTF. In nucleotides, the CDR3 is TGTGCCAGCAGCCGTCAGGGACAGGGGTATGGCTACACCTTC.

The chain combines TRBV9 with TRBJ2-3; TRBD2 matches 13 bases. V shed 4 bases and J 3 bases; nucleotides not matched to a gene: 8. This CDR3 has 17 amino acids. The germline V gene has CDR1 SGDLS and CDR2 YYNGEE. The DNA for the CDR3 is TGTGCCAGCAGCCCCACGACTAGCGGGGGGCCTACAGATACGCAGTATTTT. It is translated as CASSPTTSGGPTDTQYF.

The CDR3 reads CASSSSWPSSTDTQYF. CDR3 DNA sequence: TGTGCCAGCAGCTCATCGTGGCCCTCCTCCACAGATACGCAGTATTTT. The rearrangement links TRBV5-8 to TRBJ2-3, with unresolved D. V was trimmed by 3 bases and J by 2 bases, leaving 16 bases between them. This CDR3 is built from 16 residues. CDR1 SGHTS and CDR2 YDEGEE come from the germline V gene.

The V call is TRBV7-2, the J call TRBJ2-1; 7 bases are a match to TRBD2. The CDR3 sequence is 16 residues long. J lost 3 bases, V lost 2 bases, and 7 bases had no gene match. Germline loops: CDR1 SGHTA, CDR2 FQGNSA. CDR3 in DNA: TGTGCCAGCAGCTTAAGGGAGGGGCTAAACTACAATGAGCAGTTCTTC. Residues: CASSLREGLNYNEQFF.

This chain links TRBV7-2 with TRBJ1-1, with D tentatively TRBD1 (5 bases). The V gene's germline CDR1 is SGHTA and CDR2 FQGNSA. This CDR3 region has 14 residues. Trimming took off 1 base at V and 1 base at J, with 7 bases between the two ends. CDR3 nucleotide sequence: TGTGCCAGCAGCTTAGGGCAGGGGAACACTGAAGCTTTCTTT. It yields the protein CASSLGQGNTEAFF. The full variable domain, rest sourced from reference TRBV7-2 and TRBJ1-1, is GAGVSQSPSNKVTEKGKDVELRCDPISGHTALYWYRQSLGQGLEFLIYFQGNSAPDKSGLPSDRFSAERTGGSVSTLTIQRTQQEDSAVYLCASSLGQGNTEAFFGQGTRLTVV.